The rows below give T cell receptor beta chains drawn from one sample of a study of blood T cell repertoires in COVID-19. Generated by immunoSEQ multiplex PCR, the TCRdb table keeps only in-frame clones and is missing some. This sample yields under 300,000 clones, of which over 70% are seen a single time; approximately 3.2% belongs to the top ten. Sequencing was carried out using peripheral blood. Receptors originate from a woman aged 80 or over with acute or convalescent COVID-19. The CDR3 runs from the conserved cysteine through the conserved F or W. A D gene is named only where the DNA matches it firmly. Rows may omit the clone size; those that give it use once, few, many or a size class.

TRBJ2-3,NA,NA,15,TRBV6-5,CASIPRGSIGDTQYF,TGTGCCAGCATTCCTCGGGGGTCAATTGGGGATACGCAGTATTTT
TRBJ1-6,NA,NA,14,TRBV6-5,CASMPVGLNSPLHF,TGTGCCAGCATGCCCGTCGGTCTGAATTCACCCCTCCACTTT
TRBJ1-4,NA,NA,14,TRBV6-5,CASSYQQGYEKLFF,TGTGCCAGCAGTTACCAACAGGGTTACGAAAAACTGTTTTTT
TRBJ1-6,NA,NA,14,TRBV7-9,CASSSRDTNSPLHF,TGTGCCAGCAGCTCTAGGGACACAAATTCACCCCTCCACTTT
TRBJ1-2,TRBD1,NA,15,TRBV7-2,CASSLDRGRAGGYTF,TGTGCCAGCAGCTTAGACAGGGGGCGCGCCGGTGGCTACACCTTC
TRBJ1-1,TRBD1,NA,12,TRBV20-1,CSASQGGGEAFF,TGCAGTGCTAGTCAGGGGGGTGGTGAAGCTTTCTTT
TRBJ1-6,TRBD1,few,15,TRBV5-4,CASSPDRARNSPLHF,TGTGCCAGCAGCCCGGACAGGGCGAGAAATTCACCCCTCCACTTT
TRBJ2-7,NA,NA,14,TRBV9,CASSVTSSLSEQYF,TGTGCCAGCAGCGTCACTAGCTCCCTCTCCGAGCAGTACTTC
TRBJ1-5,NA,NA,15,TRBV25-1,CASSASGLSNQPQHF,TGTGCCAGCAGTGCTTCGGGTCTCAGCAATCAGCCCCAGCATTTT
TRBJ2-5,NA,few,14,TRBV5-4,CASSPRESQETQYF,TGTGCCAGCAGCCCCCGGGAGAGCCAAGAGACCCAGTACTTC
TRBJ2-3,TRBD1,NA,15,TRBV28,CASRSGGMDTDTQYF,TGTGCCAGCAGATCAGGGGGAATGGACACAGATACGCAGTATTTT
TRBJ1-1,NA,NA,13,TRBV30,CAWSVKTGTEAFF,TGTGCCTGGAGTGTAAAGACGGGTACTGAAGCTTTCTTT
TRBJ2-1,TRBD1,NA,14,TRBV5-1,CASSPGQSYNEQFF,TGCGCCAGCAGCCCGGGACAGAGCTACAATGAGCAGTTCTTC
TRBJ2-1,NA,NA,16,TRBV7-3,CASSLSPSSSQNEQFF,TGTGCCAGCAGCTTAAGTCCTAGCTCCTCACAGAATGAGCAGTTCTTC
TRBJ1-3,NA,NA,14,TRBV3-1/TRBV3-2,CASSSRDTGNTIYF,TGTGCCAGCAGTAGCCGGGACACTGGAAACACCATATATTTT
TRBJ2-7,TRBD1,NA,14,TRBV6-5,CASSDRGPSYEQYF,TGTGCCAGCAGCGACAGGGGGCCCTCCTACGAGCAGTACTTC
TRBJ1-2,NA,NA,16,TRBV4-1,CASSQDLLGAFYGYTF,TGCGCCAGCAGCCAAGATCTGTTAGGGGCCTTCTATGGCTACACCTTC
TRBJ1-1,NA,NA,15,TRBV2,CASSEEYGGGTEAFF,TGTGCCAGCAGTGAAGAGTACGGGGGGGGAACTGAAGCTTTCTTT
TRBJ2-5,TRBD1,NA,14,TRBV7-8,CASSPGQFQETQYF,TGTGCCAGCAGCCCGGGACAGTTCCAAGAGACCCAGTACTTC
TRBJ1-2,NA,NA,16,TRBV5-1,CASSLASSLANYGYTF,TGCGCCAGCAGCTTGGCCTCTAGTCTAGCTAACTATGGCTACACCTTC
TRBJ1-5,TRBD1,few,17,TRBV5-5,CASSYTGDPYSNQPQHF,TGTGCCAGCAGCTACACAGGGGATCCTTATAGCAATCAGCCCCAGCATTTT
TRBJ1-1,TRBD1,once,11,TRBV12-3/TRBV12-4,CASSRTGTAFF,TGTGCCAGCAGTCGGACAGGGACGGCTTTCTTT
TRBJ2-3,NA,NA,14,TRBV5-1,CASSLGDTTDTQYF,TGCGCCAGCAGCTTGGGGGACACCACAGATACGCAGTATTTT
TRBJ1-6,TRBD1,NA,13,TRBV2,CASSATGDSPLHF,TGTGCCAGCAGTGCGACAGGGGATTCACCCCTCCACTTT
TRBJ2-1,NA,NA,16,TRBV4-2,CASSQDGGVALGEQFF,TGTGCCAGCAGCCAAGATGGCGGGGTGGCTTTAGGTGAGCAGTTCTTC
TRBJ1-2,NA,NA,14,TRBV19,CASSFLRDLYGYTF,TGTGCCAGTAGCTTCCTGCGGGACCTCTATGGCTACACCTTC
TRBJ1-2,NA,NA,13,TRBV5-1,CASSFGGAHGYTF,TGCGCCAGCAGTTTCGGGGGGGCTCATGGCTACACCTTC
TRBJ2-7,NA,few,14,TRBV6-6,CASGSGDRVGEQYF,TGTGCCAGCGGGTCGGGAGATAGGGTGGGCGAGCAGTACTTC
TRBJ2-3,NA,NA,15,TRBV7-3,CASSSGGFAGDTQYF,TGTGCCAGCAGCTCCGGGGGATTCGCAGGAGATACGCAGTATTTT
TRBJ1-1,NA,NA,13,TRBV25-1,CASSLGGRTEAFF,TGTGCCAGCAGCTTGGGGGGTCGAACTGAAGCTTTCTTT
TRBJ1-2,TRBD1,NA,18,TRBV14,CASSQAFGTGGILRGYTF,TGTGCCAGCAGCCAAGCCTTCGGGACAGGGGGGATACTGCGAGGCTACACCTTC
TRBJ1-1,NA,NA,16,TRBV6-5,CASSYSTMGRDTEAFF,TGTGCCAGCAGTTACTCGACTATGGGGAGGGACACTGAAGCTTTCTTT
TRBJ1-2,TRBD1,NA,15,TRBV7-9,CASSLRGTGDYGYTF,TGTGCCAGCAGCTTGAGGGGGACAGGGGACTATGGCTACACCTTC
TRBJ2-3,NA,NA,15,TRBV4-3,CASSQFGPRTGKQYF,TGCGCCAGCAGCCAATTCGGCCCCCGGACGGGAAAGCAGTATTTT
TRBJ1-5,TRBD1,NA,16,TRBV19,CASSQGQVSLYQPQHF,TGTGCCAGTAGCCAAGGACAGGTCTCGCTATATCAGCCCCAGCATTTT